Each of the 15 T cell receptor beta chains below was sequenced from the same sample in a study of blood T cell repertoires in COVID-19. Method: immunoSEQ multiplex PCR; TCRdb's copy keeps in-frame clones and lacks some. The table lists around 130,000 clones, roughly 89% of them singletons. The specimen was peripheral blood. These receptors were taken from a woman aged 45-60 years with acute or convalescent COVID-19.

In regard to this clone: The junction departs from germline at one end; a sequencing error may be responsible. The chain has TRBV5-4 and TRBJ1-1, with D perhaps matching TRBD1 (5 bases). The CDR3 length is 8 residues. Per germline, CDR1 SGHNT and CDR2 YYREEE (reference sequence). The CDR3 spells CAIPGGLF. The CDR3 DNA follows: TGTGCCATCCCCGGGGGGTTGTTT.

This chain joins TRBV7-2 and TRBJ2-3; tentatively, D is TRBD1 (6 bases). CDR3 length: 14 amino acids. Germline-derived CDR1 and CDR2 are SGHTA and FQGNSA. Trimming took off 1 base at V and 4 bases at J, with 9 bases between the two ends. The CDR3 bases are TGTGCCAGCAGCTTAGGCAGGGGCGCAGATACGCAGTATTTT. Its protein product is CASSLGRGADTQYF.

This clone has only one observation. The rearrangement links TRBV27 to TRBJ1-2; D gene unclear. The germline gives CDR1 MNHEY, CDR2 SMNVEV (reference sequence). Trimming stripped 2 bases from V and 3 bases from J, with 13 bases between. The CDR3 is 15 amino acids. The CDR3 loop is CASSLKRGTHYGYTF. DNA for the CDR3: TGTGCCAGCAGTTTAAAACGGGGTACCCACTATGGCTACACCTTC.

V usage is TRBV4-1 and J usage is TRBJ1-6; D is unresolved. The V gene lost 1 base and the J gene lost 0 bases, with 10 bases spanning the gap. Germline CDR1 MGHRA, CDR2 YSYEKL. CDR3 length: 17 amino acids. CDR3 coding DNA: TGCGCCAGCAGCCAAGTAGTACCGAGCTCCTATAATTCACCCCTCCACTTT. It codes for CASSQVVPSSYNSPLHF.

V usage is TRBV7-9 and J usage is TRBJ1-2, with 8 bases matching TRBD1. This CDR3 has 16 amino acids. In germline, CDR1 is SEHNR, CDR2 FQNEAQ (reference sequence). V lost 5 bases and J lost 2; bases outside the gene matches: 10. CDR3 sequence (DNA): TGTGCCAGCAGCGCCGGACAGGGATTCGGCAACTATGGCTACACCTTC. This encodes CASSAGQGFGNYGYTF.

The table lists this clone with a count of one. The CDR3 sequence: CASSRSGGAYGYTF. CDR3 DNA: TGTGCCAGCAGCCGGTCGGGGGGCGCCTATGGCTACACCTTC. The chain joins TRBV11-3 to TRBJ1-2; a weak D match, TRBD1 (6 bases). CDR3 length: 14 residues. V lost 5 bases, J lost 4 bases, and 14 bases lay in between. CDR1 is SGHNT, CDR2 YENEEA, per germline.

This chain joins TRBV6-5 and TRBJ1-1; 9 positions agree with TRBD1. The CDR3 loop spans 14 amino acids. Trimming at V came to 5 bases and at J to 4 bases, leaving 5 bases not matched to a gene. Germline loops: CDR1 MNHEY, CDR2 SVGAGI. The CDR3 DNA is TGTGCCAGCAGTCACAAGACAGGGGGCACTGAAGCTTTCTTT. Translation gives CASSHKTGGTEAFF.

The genes are TRBV19 and TRBJ1-4, with TRBD1 as a possible D gene (6 bases). The V gene's germline CDR1 is LNHDA and CDR2 SQIVND (reference sequence). V was shortened by 5 bases and J by 16 bases, with 20 bases between the two germline ends. This CDR3 region has 13 residues. The CDR3, as DNA: TGTGCCAGTAGTCGGTCAGGGGAGCCAAAGCGGTTTTTT. Protein: CASSRSGEPKRFF.

The chain couples TRBV28 to TRBJ2-3, with 7 nucleotides matching TRBD2. The CDR3 covers 15 residues. The J segment lost 3 bases and the V segment lost 4 bases, leaving 7 bases of the junction unmatched. Germline V lookup: CDR1 MDHEN, CDR2 SYDVKM. CDR3 nucleotides: TGTGCCAGCAGTTCCCCTAGCGGATCTACAGATACGCAGTATTTT. Amino acids: CASSSPSGSTDTQYF. The full variable domain, completed using reference TRBV28 and TRBJ2-3, is DVKVTQSSRYLVKRTGEKVFLECVQDMDHENMFWYRQDPGLGLRLIYFSYDVKMKEKGDIPEGYSVSREKKERFSLILESASTNQTSMYLCASSSPSGSTDTQYFGPGTRLTVL.

V and J are TRBV7-2 and TRBJ1-2, with 10 bases that match TRBD1. The germline V gene encodes CDR1 SGHTA and CDR2 FQGNSA. The CDR3 covers 15 residues. With 0 bases clipped from V and 8 bases from J, the junction kept 6 bases outside the gene matches. The CDR3 nucleotides are TGTGCCAGCAGCTTAGCGCGAGACAGGGGGCACGGCTACACCTTC. Amino acid sequence: CASSLARDRGHGYTF.

The chain joins TRBV12-3 or TRBV12-4 to TRBJ1-5; possibly TRBD1 for D (5 bases). This CDR3 is built from 12 residues. The V and J ends lost 6 bases and 6 bases respectively, with 9 bases between them. CDR3 nucleotide sequence: TGTGCCAGCAGACCAAGGGGTCAGCCCCAGCATTTT. Protein product: CASRPRGQPQHF.

J is TRBJ1-4 and V is TRBV20-1; D is unclear. Germline V gene lookup returns CDR1 DFQATT and CDR2 SNEGSKA (reference sequence). The CDR3 consists of 11 residues. The V end was cut by 5 bases, the J end by 6 bases, with 7 bases between. The CDR3 DNA sequence: TGCAGTGCTGTCCGGGATGAAAAACTGTTTTTT. It is translated as CSAVRDEKLFF.

The chain joins TRBV7-2 to TRBJ2-5; a possible D gene is TRBD2 (5 bases). The V gene lost 6 bases and the J gene lost 6 bases, with 20 bases spanning the gap. Germline V gives CDR1 SGHTA, CDR2 FQGNSA. This CDR3 is built from 15 residues. Here the CDR3 DNA reads TGTGCCAGCAGTCCCAGCGGCGACGGCTGGCAGACCCAGTACTTC. Encoded protein: CASSPSGDGWQTQYF.

This clone occurred once. This chain uses TRBV10-2 with TRBJ2-4; D is perhaps TRBD2 (5 bases). The V gene's germline CDR1 is WSHSY and CDR2 SAAADI. Trimming stripped 1 base from V and 3 bases from J, with 10 bases between. The CDR3 is 15 amino acids. The CDR3, as DNA: TGCGCCAGCAGTGAGTTTCGCGGAGGCAAAAACATTCAGTACTTC. Translated: CASSEFRGGKNIQYF.

The rearrangement uses TRBV5-1 and TRBJ1-1; 10 nucleotides line up with TRBD1. CDR1 is SGHRS and CDR2 is YFSETQ in the germline V gene. Losses at the gene ends were 0 bases for V and 7 bases for J; bases not matched to a gene: 9. This CDR3 is 16 amino acids long. In DNA, the CDR3 is TGCGCCAGCAGCTTGGGACAGGGGGCGAGAGGTTTTGAAGCTTTCTTT. This translates into CASSLGQGARGFEAFF.